The 23 T cell receptor beta chains listed next were all sequenced from one sample in a study of blood T cell repertoires in COVID-19. Sequenced by immunoSEQ multiplex PCR; TCRdb stores in-frame clones only, minus some. This sample has over 150,000 clones, with roughly 85% found just once. The source material was peripheral blood. Receptors were obtained from a man in his forties with acute or convalescent COVID-19.

This chain uses TRBV7-2 with TRBJ1-6, with TRBD1 as a possible D gene (5 bases). The V gene's germline CDR1 is SGHTA and CDR2 FQGNSA. The CDR3 spans 14 residues. V lost 3 bases, J lost 12 bases, and 15 bases lay in between. The CDR3 region is CASSFRGTPQPLHF. The DNA for the CDR3 is TGTGCCAGCAGCTTTCGGGGGACCCCTCAACCCCTCCACTTT.

In this sample, this clone turned up a few times. The genes are TRBV2 and TRBJ2-7; 7 nucleotides match TRBD1. Germline V gives CDR1 SNHLY, CDR2 FYNNEI. CDR3 length: 16 residues. V trimming: 10 bases; J trimming: 3 bases; junction bases outside the gene matches: 18. CDR3 nucleotides: TGTGCCACCAACAGGGGAGAGCCTTCGTTTTTCTACGAGCAGTACTTC. Translation gives CATNRGEPSFFYEQYF.

This sequence joins TRBV29-1 and TRBJ2-7, with D perhaps TRBD2 (6 bases). The V and J ends lost 3 bases and 7 bases respectively, with 10 bases between them. The V gene's germline CDR1 is SQVTM and CDR2 ANQGSEA. CDR3 length: 11 residues. The CDR3, as DNA: TGCAGCGTTGATCTAGCGAGTGAGCAGTACTTC. Translating it yields CSVDLASEQYF.

Note on this clone: One end of the junction is discordant with germline, which a read error may explain. This chain joins TRBV28 and TRBJ1-2; TRBD1 matches at 7 bases. The CDR3 length is 15 residues. Germline lookup yields CDR1 MDHEN and CDR2 SYDVKM. The CDR3 nucleotides read TGTGCCGGCAGTTTATCACACGGGGACAGCTATGGCTACACCTTC. Its protein is CAGSLSHGDSYGYTF.

V and J are TRBV7-3 and TRBJ2-1; the match to TRBD2 covers 12 bases. The CDR3 is 15 amino acids. V was pared by 5 bases and J by 8 bases, with 7 bases of the junction left unmatched. Per the germline V gene, CDR1 is SGHTA and CDR2 is FQGTGA. This chain's CDR3 is CASSPPSGGVDEQFF. CDR3 coding DNA: TGTGCCAGCAGCCCCCCTAGCGGGGGGGTCGATGAGCAGTTCTTC.

The chain is built from TRBV2 and TRBJ1-5; no clear D. Trimming shortened V by 5 bases and J by 5 bases, and 16 bases separated the two germline ends. CDR3 length: 15 residues. Germline CDR1 is SNHLY and CDR2 is FYNNEI. The DNA of the CDR3 is TGTGCCAGCAGTCCAAACCGGGAAATATATCAGCCCCAGCATTTT. Its protein is CASSPNREIYQPQHF.

The chain combines TRBV30 with TRBJ1-3; 7 bases are shared with TRBD1. The germline CDR1 and CDR2 sequences are GTSNPN and SVGIG (reference sequence). The V segment lost 5 bases and the J segment 2 bases; nucleotides outside the gene matches: 3. The CDR3 is 13 amino acids. The CDR3, as DNA: TGTGCCTGGGACCAGGGGGCTGGAAACACCATATATTTT. Protein product: CAWDQGAGNTIYF.

This clone turned up a few times. V gene TRBV7-8 combines with J gene TRBJ2-3, with D possibly being TRBD2 (5 bases). CDR3 size: 14 residues. V was shortened by 1 base and J by 5 bases, with 10 bases between the two germline ends. Germline CDR1 reads SGHVS; CDR2 reads FQNEAQ. CDR3 DNA: TGTGCCAGCAGCTTAGGGTCCGGGAAAGATACGCAGTATTTT. This codes for CASSLGSGKDTQYF.

The chain links TRBV7-2 to TRBJ2-7; no reliable D call. Germline V gives CDR1 SGHTA, CDR2 FQGNSA. Trimming stripped 0 bases from V and 2 bases from J, with 8 bases between. The CDR3 consists of 14 residues. DNA of the CDR3: TGTGCCAGCAGCTTAGCTCGTTTCCCCTACGAGCAGTACTTC. This translates into CASSLARFPYEQYF.

The chain joins TRBV19 to TRBJ2-7; perhaps TRBD2 as D (7 bases). V was shortened by 3 bases and J by 2 bases, with 11 bases between the two germline ends. The CDR3 consists of 14 residues. From germline, CDR1 is LNHDA and CDR2 SQIVND (reference sequence). The CDR3 is CASSIGGRPYEQYF. CDR3 bases: TGTGCCAGTAGTATCGGGGGGCGTCCCTACGAGCAGTACTTC.

CDR3 DNA sequence: TGTGCCAGCAGTCTGGACAGCTATAATCAGCCCCAGCATTTT. Its translation is CASSLDSYNQPQHF. This rearrangement joins TRBV6-2 or TRBV6-3 to TRBJ1-5, with a weak D call TRBD1 (6 bases). The CDR3 contains 14 residues. V lost 5 bases, J lost 4 bases, and 12 bases lay in between. The germline V gene encodes CDR1 MNHEY and CDR2 SVGEGT.

The V and J genes are TRBV19 and TRBJ1-2; D gene uncertain. The CDR3 runs to 14 residues. Germline V lookup: CDR1 LNHDA, CDR2 SQIVND (reference sequence). V was cut by 1 base and J by 6 bases, with 12 bases left in between. CDR3 nucleotides: TGTGCCAGTAGTATAGCTGCGCCTGGGCATGGCTACACCTTC. This gives the protein CASSIAAPGHGYTF.

V gene TRBV11-2 combines with J gene TRBJ2-5; D might be TRBD2 (7 bases). With 6 bases removed from V and 6 bases from J, the gap between germline ends came to 20 bases. The germline V gene has CDR1 SGHAT and CDR2 FQNNGV. The CDR3 length is 15 residues. CDR3 protein: CASRLSGGGTKTQYF. The CDR3 nucleotides are TGTGCCAGCAGGCTATCCGGCGGGGGCACGAAGACCCAGTACTTC.

This chain links TRBV12-3 or TRBV12-4 with TRBJ1-1; TRBD1 aligns across 7 bases. The length of the CDR3 is 13 residues. V was clipped by 6 bases and J by 7 bases; unmatched bases: 8. CDR3: CASSATGSGEAFF. The CDR3 DNA is TGTGCCAGCAGCGCGACAGGGAGCGGTGAAGCTTTCTTT.

The V and J genes are TRBV19 and TRBJ1-1; 8 bases are a match to TRBD1. V shed 6 bases, J shed 1 base, and the junction held 1 base outside the gene matches. The CDR3 has 13 residues. Germline V gene sequence: CDR1 LNHDA, CDR2 SQIVND (reference sequence). CDR3 sequence: CASSGQGNTEAFF. Here the CDR3 DNA reads TGTGCCAGTAGCGGACAGGGGAACACTGAAGCTTTCTTT.

The chain carries TRBV4-3 and TRBJ1-4; TRBD1 aligns across 11 bases. Germline loops: CDR1 LGHNA, CDR2 YSLEER. Trimming took 4 bases from V and 7 from J; bases not matched to a gene: 2. This CDR3 spans 14 amino acids. CDR3 in amino acids: CASSPGQGGEKLFF. Written as DNA, the CDR3 is TGCGCCAGCAGCCCGGGACAGGGGGGTGAAAAACTGTTTTTT.

The chain is built from TRBV7-9 and TRBJ2-7; perhaps TRBD1 as D (5 bases). Deletions cut 5 bases from V and 6 bases from J, with 8 bases between. The germline gives CDR1 SEHNR, CDR2 FQNEAQ (reference sequence). The CDR3 length is 11 residues. The CDR3 loop is CASSGAGEQYF. CDR3 in DNA: TGTGCCAGCAGCGGGGCTGGCGAGCAGTACTTC. Full variable domain (outside the CDR3, taken from reference TRBV7-9 and TRBJ2-7): DTGVSQNPRHKITKRGQNVTFRCDPISEHNRLYWYRQTLGQGPEFLTYFQNEAQLEKSRLLSDRFSAERPKGSFSTLEIQRTEQGDSAMYLCASSGAGEQYFGPGTRLTVT.

This rearrangement joins TRBV6-6 to TRBJ2-3, with 9 bases lining up with TRBD2. Germline values: CDR1 MNHNY, CDR2 SVGAGI (reference sequence). This CDR3 is built from 15 residues. J lost 1 base, V lost 2 bases, and 1 base had no gene match. The CDR3 DNA is TGTGCCAGCAGTTACATAGCGGGAGGCACAGATACGCAGTATTTT. As protein: CASSYIAGGTDTQYF.

The CDR3 DNA reads as TGTGCCACCCACCTTACACGACAACTCGCTACTGAAGCTTTCTTT. Its translation is CATHLTRQLATEAFF. V usage is TRBV6-5 and J usage is TRBJ1-1; D is unclear. Germline CDR1 is MNHEY and CDR2 is SVGAGI. The CDR3 consists of 15 residues. V lost 10 bases to trimming and J lost 5 bases, with 23 bases between them.

The rearrangement links TRBV5-4 to TRBJ2-5; D remains unclear. CDR3 length equals 15 residues. The ends were cut back, 2 bases at V and 4 bases at J, with 15 bases in the middle. Germline V gene sequence: CDR1 SGHNT, CDR2 YYREEE (reference sequence). CDR3 in DNA: TGTGCCAGCAGCTTATCTTCTAGGAAGGCAGAGACCCAGTACTTC. This encodes CASSLSSRKAETQYF.

The V call is TRBV24-1, the J call TRBJ2-5, with D hard to call. There are 15 residues in the CDR3. The V and J ends lost 0 bases and 7 bases respectively, with 14 bases between them. CDR1 is KGHDR and CDR2 is SFDVKD in the germline V gene. The CDR3 region has the DNA TGTGCCACCAGTGATTTGAGCGCCGGTAAGGCGACCCAGTACTTC. Residues: CATSDLSAGKATQYF.

The chain employs TRBV9 and TRBJ2-3, with D maybe TRBD1 (5 bases). Germline CDR1 and CDR2: SGDLS and YYNGEE. The V and J ends lost 0 bases and 6 bases respectively, with 11 bases between them. The CDR3 is 14 residues long. The CDR3 reads CASSVVGAADTQYF. In DNA, the CDR3 is TGTGCCAGCAGCGTAGTTGGGGCGGCCGATACGCAGTATTTT.

The chain couples TRBV27 to TRBJ1-6, with D maybe TRBD1 (5 bases). Germline CDR1 MNHEY, CDR2 SMNVEV (reference sequence). The V end lost 3 bases, the J end lost 9 bases, and 12 bases lay between the germline ends. The CDR3 covers 14 residues. The CDR3 DNA reads as TGTGCCAGCAGTTTTGGGCAGGGCCTTTCACCCCTCCACTTT. It translates to CASSFGQGLSPLHF.